This entry lists 5 T cell receptor beta chains sequenced from one sample in a study of T cells in women clearing cervical HPV infection. Sequenced by immunoSEQ multiplex PCR; TCRdb stores in-frame clones only, minus some. The record lists some 8,300 clones, of which the ten most abundant hold roughly 8.7%. Sequenced material: blood buffy coat. These receptor sequences come from a woman aged 18 to 75 with a cervical HPV16 infection that either progressed to CIN3+ or cleared (not recorded which).

This clone is identified as medium-sized (0.01 to 0.1%) from frequency. The CDR3 end falls 3 residues outside the read, so it is completed with the germline J gene. The chain couples TRBV2 to TRBJ2-3; 9 nucleotides line up with TRBD1. Germline V gene lookup returns CDR1 SNHLY and CDR2 FYNNEI. CDR3 length equals 15 residues. Germline trimming cut 6 bases from V and 3 bases from J; bases unmatched to any gene: 7. CDR3 bases read: TGTGCCAGCAGCATGACAGGGGGGTCGACAGATACG. Translating gives CASSMTGGSTDT. The full CDR3 is CASSMTGGSTDTQYF.

A remark on this clone: Read data end 3 residues before the CDR3 end; the end is taken from the germline J gene. The V and J genes are TRBV5-8 and TRBJ2-3, with D possibly TRBD2 on 6 matching bases. Between the trimmed V and J ends, which lost 5 bases and 2 bases, there was a span of 15 bases. Germline lookup yields CDR1 SGHTS and CDR2 YDEGEE. CDR3 length: 15 amino acids. The DNA read from the CDR3 is TGTGCCAGCAGGCCGGGACTCCGGCTCACAGATACG. Translation: CASRPGLRLTDT. The entire CDR3 sequence reads CASRPGLRLTDTQYF. The complete variable domain, with remaining parts taken from reference TRBV5-8 and TRBJ2-3, reads EAGVTQSPTHLIKTRGQQATLRCSPISGHTSVYWYQQALGLGLQFLLWYDEGEERNRGNFPPRFSGRQFPNYSSELNVNALELEDSALYLCASRPGLRLTDTQYFGPGTRLTVL.

Here the CDR3 reads CSARDRQTPSFYGYTF. CDR3 bases read: TGCAGTGCTAGAGACCGACAGACACCCTCTTTCTATGGC. The chain is built from TRBV20-1 and TRBJ1-2; possible D gene TRBD1, 5 bases. The read terminates 3 residues before the CDR3 end, so the remaining end is supplied by the germline J gene. V lost 0 bases and J lost 4, with 18 bases in between. The V gene's germline CDR1 is DFQATT and CDR2 SNEGSKA (reference sequence). The length of the CDR3 is 16 residues.

Regarding this clone: From the germline J gene comes the end of the CDR3, since the read stops 3 residues before it. The chain carries TRBV11-2 and TRBJ2-2, with 9 bases identical to TRBD1. Looked up from germline, CDR1 is SGHAT and CDR2 is FQNNGV. Losses at the gene ends were 4 bases for V and 7 bases for J; bases not matched to a gene: 7. The CDR3 has 15 amino acids. The DNA read from the CDR3 is TGTGCCAGCAGCTCGGCACAGGGGGCATTCGGGGAG. Its translation: CASSSAQGAFGE. The CDR3 in full is CASSSAQGAFGELFF.

In the case of this clone: The read stops 3 residues short of the end of the CDR3; the missing end is completed from the germline J gene. This chain joins TRBV5-1 and TRBJ2-7; D remains ambiguous. This CDR3 spans 14 amino acids. Between the trimmed V and J ends, which lost 1 base and 4 bases, there was a span of 12 bases. Looked up from germline, CDR1 is SGHRS and CDR2 is YFSETQ. CDR3 bases read: TGCGCCAGCAGCTTGAGGGCTGGTTTATACGAG. Its protein is CASSLRAGLYE. The entire CDR3 reads CASSLRAGLYEQYF.